These T cell receptor beta chains were read from a single sample in a study of blood T cell repertoires in COVID-19. Sequencing was performed with immunoSEQ multiplex PCR; in TCRdb, only in-frame clones are kept and a portion is missing. Of roughly 150,000 clones listed, approximately 80% are singletons. The specimen sequenced was PBMCs or T cells enriched from blood (not recorded which). These receptors came from a man in his 70s who had been exposed to COVID-19. The CDR3 runs from the conserved cysteine through the conserved F or W. Each record gives: D gene, V gene, J gene, clone size, CDR3 protein, CDR3 DNA. A D gene is named only where the DNA matches it firmly. The size entry is marked missing in some rows and otherwise reads once, few, many or a size class.

>TRBD2|TRBV18|TRBJ2-3|-
CASSPTSGTDTQYF
TGTGCCAGCTCACCGACTAGCGGCACAGATACGCAGTATTTT
>TRBD1|TRBV7-2|TRBJ1-4|-
CASSLRQGTNEKLFF
TGTGCCAGCAGCCTCCGACAGGGAACTAATGAAAAACTGTTTTTT
>TRBD2|TRBV6-2/TRBV6-3|TRBJ2-3|-
CASSYTSGRVGTDTQYF
TGTGCCAGCAGTTACACTAGCGGGAGGGTGGGCACAGATACGCAGTATTTT
>TRBD1|TRBV6-1|TRBJ1-2|-
CASSEVRRTGIVYGYTF
TGTGCCAGCAGTGAAGTTAGGAGGACAGGGATTGTCTATGGCTACACCTTC
>-|TRBV11-2|TRBJ1-2|once
CASSPSAANYGYTF
TGTGCCAGCAGCCCAAGTGCGGCGAACTATGGCTACACCTTC
>-|TRBV3-1/TRBV3-2|TRBJ2-7|-
CASSQVSAGTTVHEQYF
TGTGCCAGCAGCCAAGTCTCAGCGGGGACAACAGTCCACGAGCAGTACTTC
>-|TRBV2|TRBJ1-1|-
CATLRQGEAFF
TGTGCCACCCTAAGGCAGGGAGAAGCTTTCTTT
>-|TRBV7-9|TRBJ1-2|-
CASSSREQGPYGYTF
TGTGCCAGCAGCTCACGAGAACAGGGTCCCTATGGCTACACCTTC
>-|TRBV10-3|TRBJ1-5|-
CAISESPNQPQHF
TGTGCCATCAGTGAGTCCCCTAATCAGCCCCAGCATTTT
>-|TRBV4-1|TRBJ2-1|once
CASSQDLGSSYNEQFF
TGCGCCAGCAGCCAAGACCTAGGAAGCTCCTACAATGAGCAGTTCTTC
>-|TRBV25-1|TRBJ2-7|-
CASSEFGCYGRLAYEQYF
TGTGCCAGCAGTGAATTTGGGTGTTACGGCAGACTGGCCTACGAGCAGTACTTC
>-|TRBV6-2/TRBV6-3|TRBJ1-1|once
CASSYEGGPTEAFF
TGTGCCAGCAGTTACGAGGGCGGTCCCACTGAAGCTTTCTTT
>TRBD1|TRBV7-9|TRBJ1-1|-
CASSPRGFNTEAFF
TGTGCCAGCAGCCCCAGGGGGTTTAACACTGAAGCTTTCTTT
>TRBD1|TRBV18|TRBJ1-6|-
CASSLLTGTGESPLHF
TGTGCCAGCTCACTGCTGACCGGGACAGGGGAATCACCCCTCCACTTT
>-|TRBV3-1/TRBV3-2|TRBJ2-7|-
CASSQQGSYEQYF
TGTGCCAGCAGCCAGCAGGGTTCCTACGAGCAGTACTTC
>-|TRBV11-2|TRBJ2-3|-
CASSLARAPTDTQYF
TGTGCCAGCAGCTTAGCCAGGGCTCCCACGGATACGCAGTATTTT
>-|TRBV28|TRBJ2-5|-
CASSPHSVQETQYF
TGTGCCAGCAGTCCCCATAGCGTCCAAGAGACCCAGTACTTC
>-|TRBV28|TRBJ2-2|-
CASSPHQGPGELFF
TGTGCCAGCAGCCCGCACCAGGGGCCCGGGGAGCTGTTTTTT
>-|TRBV28|TRBJ2-1|-
CATRRERVGNEQFF
TGTGCCACCCGGAGAGAGAGGGTGGGTAATGAGCAGTTCTTC
>-|TRBV6-6|TRBJ2-7|few
CASSQGHQGYEQYF
TGTGCCAGCTCCCAAGGGCATCAGGGTTACGAGCAGTACTTC
>-|TRBV6-5|TRBJ1-1|-
CASSSYGGEAFF
TGTGCCAGCAGCTCTTACGGTGGTGAAGCTTTCTTT
>-|TRBV5-6|TRBJ2-3|-
CASSLGQGWGDTQYF
TGTGCCAGCAGCTTGGGCCAGGGGTGGGGAGATACGCAGTATTTT
>TRBD1|TRBV6-5|TRBJ2-2|-
CASSSTGGGTGELFF
TGTGCCAGCAGTTCTACAGGGGGAGGCACCGGGGAGCTGTTTTTT
>-|TRBV29-1|TRBJ2-7|-
CSASDSPAYEQYF
TGCAGCGCTTCGGACAGTCCCGCCTACGAGCAGTACTTC
>-|TRBV7-9|TRBJ1-3|-
CASTPGRVQWDTIYF
TGTGCCAGCACCCCGGGCAGGGTCCAATGGGACACCATATATTTT
>TRBD2|TRBV28|TRBJ2-5|-
CATGSGSPGETQYF
TGTGCCACTGGTAGCGGGAGCCCCGGGGAGACCCAGTACTTC
>TRBD1|TRBV19|TRBJ2-2|-
CASSMRKTGSNTGELFF
TGTGCCAGTAGTATGCGGAAGACAGGGTCGAACACCGGGGAGCTGTTTTTT
>TRBD1|TRBV27|TRBJ1-2|-
CASSFLQGALGYGYTF
TGTGCCAGCAGTTTCCTACAGGGGGCTCTTGGGTATGGCTACACCTTC
>TRBD1|TRBV9|TRBJ1-5|-
CASSDHPGTDSNQPQHF
TGTGCCAGCAGCGACCACCCCGGGACAGATAGCAATCAGCCCCAGCATTTT
>-|TRBV21-1|TRBJ1-1|-
CASSTRDGPTGAEAFF
TGTGCCAGCAGCACCCGGGACGGCCCCACGGGGGCTGAAGCTTTCTTT
>TRBD2|TRBV28|TRBJ2-7|-
CASTSPGLAFEQYF
TGTGCCAGCACCAGTCCGGGACTAGCGTTCGAGCAGTACTTC
>-|TRBV5-5|TRBJ2-4|-
CASSLAAGADIQYF
TGTGCCAGCAGCTTGGCCGCGGGGGCCGACATTCAGTACTTC